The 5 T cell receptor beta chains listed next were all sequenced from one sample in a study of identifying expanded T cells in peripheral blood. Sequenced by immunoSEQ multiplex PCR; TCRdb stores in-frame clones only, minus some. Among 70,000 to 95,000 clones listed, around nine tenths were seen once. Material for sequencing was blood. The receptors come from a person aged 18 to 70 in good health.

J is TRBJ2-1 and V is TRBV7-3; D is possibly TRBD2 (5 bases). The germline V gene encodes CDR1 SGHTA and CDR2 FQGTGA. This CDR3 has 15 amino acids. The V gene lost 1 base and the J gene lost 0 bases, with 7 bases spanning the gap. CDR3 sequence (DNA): TGTGCCAGCAGCTTAAGAGGGAGCTCCTACAATGAGCAGTTCTTC. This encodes CASSLRGSSYNEQFF.

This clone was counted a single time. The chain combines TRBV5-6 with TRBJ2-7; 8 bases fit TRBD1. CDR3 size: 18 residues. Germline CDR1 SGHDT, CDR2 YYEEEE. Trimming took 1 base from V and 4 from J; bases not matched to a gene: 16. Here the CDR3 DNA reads TGTGCCAGCAGCTTGACCCGGCAGGGGGCGAACTCTCTTTACGAGCAGTACTTC. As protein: CASSLTRQGANSLYEQYF. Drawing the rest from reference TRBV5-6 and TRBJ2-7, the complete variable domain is DAGVTQSPTHLIKTRGQQVTLRCSPKSGHDTVSWYQQALGQGPQFIFQYYEEEERQRGNFPDRFSGHQFPNYSSELNVNALLLGDSALYLCASSLTRQGANSLYEQYFGPGTRLTVT.

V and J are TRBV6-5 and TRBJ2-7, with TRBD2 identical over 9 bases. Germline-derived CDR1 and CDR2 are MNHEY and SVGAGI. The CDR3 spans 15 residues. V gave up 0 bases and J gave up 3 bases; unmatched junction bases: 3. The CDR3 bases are TGTGCCAGCAGTTACTCGGGTAGCGGGAGCTACGAGCAGTACTTC. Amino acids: CASSYSGSGSYEQYF.

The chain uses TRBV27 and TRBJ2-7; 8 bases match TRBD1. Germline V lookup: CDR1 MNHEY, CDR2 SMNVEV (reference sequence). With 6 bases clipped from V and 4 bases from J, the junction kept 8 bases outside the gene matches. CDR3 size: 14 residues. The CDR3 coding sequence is TGTGCCAGCAGACCGGACAGGGTACCTTACGAGCAGTACTTC. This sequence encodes CASRPDRVPYEQYF.

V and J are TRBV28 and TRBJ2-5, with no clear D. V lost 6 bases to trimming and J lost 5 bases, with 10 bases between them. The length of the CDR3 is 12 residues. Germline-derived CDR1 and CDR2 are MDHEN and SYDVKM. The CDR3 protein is CASSPSRETQYF. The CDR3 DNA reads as TGTGCCAGCAGCCCTTCCCGGGAGACCCAGTACTTC. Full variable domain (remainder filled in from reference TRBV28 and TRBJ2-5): DVKVTQSSRYLVKRTGEKVFLECVQDMDHENMFWYRQDPGLGLRLIYFSYDVKMKEKGDIPEGYSVSREKKERFSLILESASTNQTSMYLCASSPSRETQYFGPGTRLLVL.